Listed below are T cell receptor delta chains from one sample, sequenced in a study of Vδ1+ human thymocytes. TCRdb re-called clones from the multiplex PCR reads via CATT. The sample lists fewer than 90,000 delta-chain clones, approximately 30% occurring once. Sequencing was carried out using Vdelta1+ gamma-delta thymocytes from the thymus. These receptors were collected from a boy younger than two who had congenital heart surgery. CDR3s include the opening cysteine and the closing phenylalanine or tryptophan. Fields, in order: J gene, V gene, CDR3 protein.

TRDJ2 | TRDV1 | CALGVLLLVLGDTRGAQLFF
TRDJ1 | TRDV1 | CALGELIPYLGDSWGLDTDKLIF
TRDJ1 | TRDV1 | CALGELLLAVLGDPYDKLIF
TRDJ1 | TRDV1 | CALGFSHFSSYVSLYPKVGDKLIF
TRDJ1 | TRDV1 | CALGAHTFPRQVLGDRGTDKLIF
TRDJ1 | TRDV1 | CALGENLRLGHLYWGYYTDKLIF
TRDJ1 | TRDV1 | CALGGYLPTLGKYTDKLIF
TRDJ1 | TRDV1 | CALGRGGPFKLIF
TRDJ1 | TRDV1 | CALGDPAFLRLMRPGDDYTDKLIF
TRDJ1 | TRDV1 | CALGEGGTTDKLIF
TRDJ1 | TRDV1 | CALGEPFLPLGDRGGKKLIF
TRDJ1 | TRDV1 | CALGERATWGYWGIHGDKLIF
TRDJ1 | TRDV1 | CALGAHPTDKLIF
TRDJ1 | TRDV1 | CALGEVVPGGYLLNKLIF
TRDJ1 | TRDV1 | CALGDAFRTSDKLIF
TRDJ1 | TRDV1 | CALGEPGCGVPTRGGTNTDKLIF
TRDJ1 | TRDV2 | CACDTFRHWGSHTDKLIF
TRDJ1 | TRDV1 | CALGENRGYANDKLIF
TRDJ1 | TRDV1 | CALGEAGDDTDKLIF
TRDJ1 | TRDV1 | CALGEPGVYTDKLIF
TRDJ1 | TRDV1 | CALGEYTGTFPTTDKLIF
TRDJ1 | TRDV1 | CALGPYFLDILGGDDKLIF
TRDJ1 | TRDV1 | CALGGGRPATWVDKLIF
TRDJ1 | TRDV1 | CALGELSLTGGYRSYTDKLIF
TRDJ1 | TRDV1 | CALGDHPIPTKRRCPTGGCDKLIF
TRDJ1 | TRDV1 | CALGVHAGGQPGTDKLIF
TRDJ1 | TRDV1 | CALGERLPLMSWGSTDKLIF
TRDJ1 | TRDV1 | CALGEYADSRDTVDKLIF
TRDJ1 | TRDV1 | CALGELDRAGGLATLYTDKLIF
TRDJ1 | TRDV1 | CALGITPPGTIGISYTDKLIF
TRDJ1 | TRDV1 | CALGDTFLPSGGNTDKLIF
TRDJ1 | TRDV2 | CACDGPCTGGYAYTDKLIF
TRDJ1 | TRDV1 | CALGEPPSRRSTGGPCDKLIF
TRDJ1 | TRDV1 | CALGEPRFGRALGDKPDKLIF
TRDJ1 | TRDV1 | CALGLGTCLVGDTLDKLIF
TRDJ2 | TRDV2 | CACDPYWGIQTAQLFF
TRDJ1 | TRDV2 | CACDALPLLGDRKGTDKLIF
TRDJ1 | TRDV1 | CALGESPTDWGTDKPIF
TRDJ1 | TRDV1 | CALGELGCFPSRDGGPTDKLIF
TRDJ1 | TRDV2 | CACALGLPTSRDRGGSDKLIF
TRDJ1 | TRDV1 | CALGEPPRPTGGYPYTDKLIF
TRDJ1 | TRDV3 | CAPNWGCYTDKLIF